A single T cell receptor beta chain is shown here with its context. These data belong to a study of blood T cell repertoires in COVID-19. Study-level background: T cells, B-cell-depleted T cells, or PBMCs supplied cDNA or gDNA.

The table came from immunoSEQ multiplex PCR; TCRdb's copy has only in-frame clones and leaves some out. The sample shows about 110,000 clones, over 65% of them seen only once. The sample taken for sequencing was peripheral blood. This sequence originates from a woman of 80 years or more with acute or convalescent COVID-19.

DNA for the CDR3: TGTGCCAGCAGTCGGGATGGTAATGAAAAACTGTTTTTT. Protein product: CASSRDGNEKLFF. The rearrangement links TRBV12-3 or TRBV12-4 to TRBJ1-4; D remains unclear. This CDR3 comprises 13 residues. V dropped 5 bases and J dropped 4 bases, with 8 bases sitting between them.